This T cell receptor beta chain was sequenced for a study of cytomegalovirus exposure and HLA in healthy donors. Whole-study context: Earlier, 150 million to 200 million T cells were analyzed, and over 95 million unique TCR beta sequences were found among them.

Participants comprised healthy donors of bone marrow. Trimming cost V 4 bases and J 2 bases; bases outside gene matches: 4. Germline V gives CDR1 LGHNA, CDR2 YNFKEQ. CDR3 length equals 14 residues. The PCR made use of 60 Vbeta and 13 Jbeta primers. The protocol was immunoSEQ multiplex PCR, while the TCRdb copy is restricted to in-frame clones and leaves out a portion. Among 100,000 to 150,000 clones listed, around two thirds were seen once. The sequenced sample consisted of PBMCs. The sequence came from a human donor in good health. The chain couples TRBV4-2 to TRBJ1-1, with 7 bases fitting TRBD1. CDR3 DNA sequence: TGTGCCAGCAGCCGAGGGACAGAAAACACTGAAGCTTTCTTT. Amino acid sequence: CASSRGTENTEAFF.